The next 8 T cell receptor beta chains were all read from a single sample in a study of Graves' ophthalmopathy and Graves' hyperthyroidism. Amplification targeted the TCR beta CDR3 regions, with RNA transcripts as the source material. A first-round RT-PCR used HTBI primers, followed by a second-round multiplex PCR. TCRdb fed the multiplex PCR reads into MiXCR, producing one record per CDR3 protein. The sample has approximately 700,000 distinct CDR3 sequences, about two fifths seen once. Sequences were obtained from peripheral blood. Receptors originate from an adult man with Graves' ophthalmopathy.

This clonotype was counted many times. The CDR3 region has the DNA TGTGCCAGCAGCTTAGCTATTGGAGTGCCTAATGAAAAACTGTTTTTT. Protein sequence: CASSLAIGVPNEKLFF. The rearrangement joins TRBV7-8 to TRBJ1-4; no reliable D call. Trimming shortened V by 0 bases and J by 3 bases, and 11 bases separated the two germline ends. Germline V gene sequence: CDR1 SGHVS, CDR2 FQNEAQ. The CDR3 length is 16 residues.

In this sample, this clonotype turned up many times. The V gene is TRBV5-1, the J gene TRBJ2-7; D not certain. V lost 4 bases to trimming and J lost 7 bases, with 9 bases between them. The CDR3 is 11 residues long. The germline CDR1 and CDR2 sequences are SGHRS and YFSETQ. CDR3 sequence (DNA): TGCGCCAGCAGCAAGGACCGAGAGCAGTACTTC. This gives the protein CASSKDREQYF. Drawing the rest from reference TRBV5-1 and TRBJ2-7, the complete variable domain is KAGVTQTPRYLIKTRGQQVTLSCSPISGHRSVSWYQQTPGQGLQFLFEYFSETQRNKGNFPGRFSGRQFSNSRSEMNVSTLELGDSALYLCASSKDREQYFGPGTRLTVT.

This clonotype was observed once. This chain joins TRBV10-3 and TRBJ2-5; 9 nucleotides match TRBD1. This CDR3 has 13 amino acids. V trimming: 8 bases; J trimming: 6 bases; junction bases outside the gene matches: 7. The germline CDR1 and CDR2 sequences are ENHRY and SYGVKD. The CDR3 protein is CAIGQGWLQTQYF. The CDR3, as DNA: TGTGCCATCGGACAGGGGTGGTTGCAGACCCAGTACTTC.

Comment on this clonotype: Possible read error: a much larger clone is one base away. V usage is TRBV9 and J usage is TRBJ2-5, with 10 bases lining up with TRBD1. V was clipped by 3 bases and J by 2 bases; unmatched bases: 4. The CDR3 runs 15 residues. Germline loops: CDR1 SGDLS, CDR2 YYNGEE. The CDR3, as DNA: TGTGCCAGCAGCGGGACAGGGGGTTTTCAAGAGACCCAGTACTTC. It codes for CASSGTGGFQETQYF.

The chain has TRBV7-9 and TRBJ1-2, with D possibly TRBD1 on 6 matching bases. The CDR3 has 12 residues. The germline V gene has CDR1 SEHNR and CDR2 FQNEAQ (reference sequence). V was trimmed by 7 bases and J by 6 bases, leaving 12 bases between them. The CDR3 sequence: CASTRRGDGYTF. CDR3 nucleotide sequence: TGTGCCAGCACTCGAAGGGGGGATGGCTACACCTTC.

The chain couples TRBV7-2 to TRBJ1-5; 11 bases are shared with TRBD1. V trimming: 6 bases; J trimming: 9 bases; junction bases outside the gene matches: 13. The CDR3 is 16 amino acids. CDR1 SGHTA and CDR2 FQGNSA come from the germline V gene. In DNA form, the CDR3 reads TGTGCCAGCAGGCGGACAGGGGGCGAGGGGTCGGGGCCCCAGCATTTT. Its translation is CASRRTGGEGSGPQHF. The full variable domain, completed using reference TRBV7-2 and TRBJ1-5, is GAGVSQSPSNKVTEKGKDVELRCDPISGHTALYWYRQSLGQGLEFLIYFQGNSAPDKSGLPSDRFSAERTGGSVSTLTIQRTQQEDSAVYLCASRRTGGEGSGPQHFGDGTRLSIL.

This clonotype was counted at least ten times. The CDR3 is CATSRVTGVGTEAFF. The CDR3 nucleotides are TGTGCCACCAGCAGAGTTACAGGGGTGGGCACTGAAGCTTTCTTT. The rearrangement links TRBV15 to TRBJ1-1, with 7 bases lining up with TRBD1. The ends lost 1 base at V and 4 bases at J; junction bases unmatched: 6. The CDR3 has 15 amino acids. Germline V gene sequence: CDR1 LNHNV, CDR2 YYDKDF (reference sequence).

The chain recombines TRBV6-2 or TRBV6-3 with TRBJ2-2; weak D call: TRBD2 (5 bases). This CDR3 spans 14 amino acids. Per the germline V gene, CDR1 is MNHEY and CDR2 is SVGEGT. Trimming shortened V by 2 bases and J by 7 bases, and 11 bases separated the two germline ends. Here the CDR3 reads CASSYATRNGELFF. The CDR3 DNA reads as TGTGCCAGCAGTTACGCAACTAGAAACGGGGAGCTGTTTTTT.